The T cell receptor beta chain described here comes from a study of cytomegalovirus exposure and HLA in healthy donors. Trimming stripped 2 bases from V and 5 bases from J, with 24 bases between. The CDR3 extends over 18 amino acids. Germline assignment: CDR1 LNHDA and CDR2 SQIVND (reference sequence). In the PCR, 60 Vbeta and 13 Jbeta primers were used. Using immunoSEQ multiplex PCR, the repertoire was profiled, and TCRdb retains in-frame clones only, with some absent. The sample shows around 150,000 clones, roughly 83% of them seen only once. Sequencing input: PBMCs. The clonotype was recovered from a woman under 30 in good health and CMV-seronegative. The chain carries TRBV19 and TRBJ1-2; possible D gene TRBD1, 5 bases. This chain's CDR3 is CASSIRGGHGPSPYGYTF. In DNA, the CDR3 is TGTGCCAGTAGTATAAGGGGCGGACACGGGCCTTCCCCTTATGGCTACACCTTC.